This T cell receptor (beta chain) stems from a study of OX40 agonist ivuxolimab in advanced cancers. CDR1 SGHNT and CDR2 YYREEE come from the germline V gene (reference sequence). CDR3 length equals 16 residues. Trimming took off 4 bases at V and 7 bases at J, with 23 bases between the two ends. Here immunoSEQ multiplex PCR was the method, and the copy in TCRdb shows in-frame clones only, minus some. The sample carries tens of thousands of clones, approximately 82% recorded once. Patients with autoimmune history or systemic immunosuppression were excluded. This TCR was sampled from an adult with an advanced solid tumor such as melanoma, head and neck, liver or kidney cancer. Sequences were derived from CD4+ or CD8+ T cells sorted from blood, sampled in a trial of the OX40 agonist ivuxolimab. The rearrangement joins TRBV5-4 to TRBJ2-5; D is tentatively TRBD1 or TRBD2 (5 bases each). This CDR3 is CASSPSTRDLLWTQYF. In DNA, the CDR3 is TGTGCCAGCAGCCCCTCAACACGGGACCTACTATGGACCCAGTACTTC.